This T cell receptor beta chain derives from a study of blood T cells in healthy people across ages. Trimming pared 4 bases from V and 6 bases from J, leaving 19 bases between. Germline CDR1 is LGHDT and CDR2 is YNNKEL (reference sequence). The CDR3 sequence is 15 residues long. Next came a second PCR, run for about 7 to 11 cycles, which used a sample-barcoded 5' primer along with a J-beta primer mix. Each cDNA molecule, via a template-switch adaptor with 12 random nucleotides, was tagged. TCRdb redid the calling of the 5' RACE reads with MiXCR, one entry per CDR3 protein. Of about a million distinct CDR3 sequences listed, around two fifths were seen once; the top ten hold about an eighth.

Sequencing was carried out using blood. The chain recombines TRBV3-1 with TRBJ2-7; D is possibly TRBD1 (6 bases). The clonotype originates from a man between 18 and 35 years old in good health. The CDR3 protein is CASSREQGIASEQYF. The DNA of the CDR3 is TGTGCCAGCAGCCGTGAACAGGGAATTGCAAGCGAGCAGTACTTC.